The 27 T cell receptor beta chains given below trace back to one sample, sequenced in a study of monozygotic twins with inflammatory bowel disease. TCRdb re-called the 5' RACE reads and gives one entry per CDR3 protein, without DNA. This sample's table reports 150,000 or so distinct CDR3 sequences. The sequenced material came from blood. The source is a human donor with ulcerative colitis or Crohn's disease, or a healthy co-twin of an affected twin (not recorded which).

The chain carries TRBV6-5 and TRBJ1-5; TCRdb returns TRBD1, unconfirmable since there is no DNA. The CDR3 is 17 residues long. The germline V gene encodes CDR1 MNHEY and CDR2 SVGAGI. The CDR3 loop is CASSYSRGGPSNQPQHF.

V and J are TRBV10-1 and TRBJ2-1; absent DNA, TCRdb's TRBD1 call cannot be checked. CDR1 and CDR2 from the germline V gene are WNHNN and SYGVQD (reference sequence). This CDR3 has 15 residues. CDR3 in amino acids: CASSETGFSYNEQFF.

V and J are TRBV19 and TRBJ1-6; lacking DNA, the TRBD1 call made by TCRdb goes unchecked. This CDR3 has 14 amino acids. Germline CDR1 and CDR2: LNHDA and SQIVND (reference sequence). The chain's CDR3 is CASSMNGGNSPLHF.

The chain employs TRBV9 and TRBJ2-3; the TCRdb call, TRBD2, lacks DNA for checking. Germline lookup yields CDR1 SGDLS and CDR2 YYNGEE. The CDR3 consists of 14 residues. The CDR3 sequence: CASSILAGVDTQYF.

The chain links TRBV6-5 to TRBJ1-4; TCRdb's assignment of TRBD1 cannot be checked, as there is no DNA. CDR1 and CDR2 from the germline V gene are MNHEY and SVGAGI. There are 14 residues in the CDR3. The CDR3 spells CASSYGQGGEKLFF.

This chain joins TRBV4-1 and TRBJ2-7; TCRdb selects TRBD2, and the lack of DNA leaves this call unchecked. The V gene's germline CDR1 is MGHRA and CDR2 YSYEKL. This CDR3 region has 16 residues. The CDR3 sequence: CASSQEWTREEYEQYF.

The chain joins TRBV7-9 to TRBJ2-7; no DNA is available, so the TRBD1 call from TCRdb remains unchecked. From germline, CDR1 is SEHNR and CDR2 FQNEAQ (reference sequence). The CDR3 length is 15 residues. The CDR3 sequence is CASSLGSGTHYEQYF.

The chain uses TRBV5-1 and TRBJ2-7; lacking DNA, the TRBD1 call made by TCRdb goes unchecked. Germline CDR1 and CDR2: SGHRS and YFSETQ. This CDR3 spans 16 amino acids. The CDR3 spells CASSIQIPGQGNEQYF.

The V and J genes are TRBV7-9 and TRBJ2-2. Germline V gives CDR1 SEHNR, CDR2 FQNEAQ (reference sequence). CDR3 length: 14 residues. CDR3 residues: CASRVQQNTGELFF.

The rearrangement uses TRBV6-5 and TRBJ1-2; the TCRdb call, TRBD1, lacks DNA for checking. Germline V CDR1 and CDR2: MNHEY, SVGAGI. The CDR3 spans 15 residues. The CDR3 here is CASSYGGQGYYGYTF.

The chain joins TRBV5-1 to TRBJ2-1; checking the TCRdb D call of TRBD2 is not possible without DNA. The CDR3 sequence is 15 residues long. Germline V lookup: CDR1 SGHRS, CDR2 YFSETQ. This chain's CDR3 is CASSLDSGRAEEQFF.

The V gene is TRBV19, the J gene TRBJ1-2; as DNA is missing, the TRBD1 call by TCRdb cannot be tested. Germline V gene data show CDR1 as LNHDA and CDR2 as SQIVND (reference sequence). CDR3 size: 13 residues. The CDR3 loop is CASSISGEYGYTF. The variable domain in full, completed from reference TRBV19 and TRBJ1-2, reads DGGITQSPKYLFRKEGQNVTLSCEQNLNHDAMYWYRQDPGQGLRLIYYSQIVNDFQKGDIAEGYSVSREKKESFPLTVTSAQKNPTAFYLCASSISGEYGYTFGSGTRLTVV.

The chain has TRBV7-8 and TRBJ2-1. The germline CDR1 and CDR2 sequences are SGHVS and FQNEAQ. The CDR3 loop spans 16 amino acids. The CDR3 here is CASSLVTSGSYNEQFF.

The gene calls are TRBV12-3 or TRBV12-4 and TRBJ1-1; the TRBD1 assignment by TCRdb is unverifiable without DNA. The CDR3 contains 14 residues. The CDR3 is CASTPFIGGTEAFF.

The chain employs TRBV20-1 and TRBJ2-3; TCRdb's D call of TRBD2 is untestable without DNA. CDR1 and CDR2 from the germline V gene are DFQATT and SNEGSKA (reference sequence). This CDR3 is 18 amino acids long. The CDR3 here is CSARDWLGASGGTDTQYF.

The J gene is TRBJ2-2, the V gene TRBV6-1; lacking DNA, the TRBD1 call made by TCRdb goes unchecked. Germline CDR1 reads MNHNS; CDR2 reads SASEGT. There are 15 residues in the CDR3. The CDR3: CASSDGPGDTGELFF.

The V gene is TRBV6-6, the J gene TRBJ2-7; TCRdb picks TRBD1, but there is no DNA to check that call. Per the germline V gene, CDR1 is MNHNY and CDR2 is SVGAGI (reference sequence). The CDR3 contains 12 residues. The CDR3 sequence: CATQDRFYEQYF.

V gene TRBV6-5 combines with J gene TRBJ1-6. Per the germline V gene, CDR1 is MNHEY and CDR2 is SVGAGI. The CDR3 sequence is 15 residues long. CDR3 sequence: CASSYLQEENSPLHF.

The chain employs TRBV27 and TRBJ2-1. This CDR3 has 15 residues. Germline lookup yields CDR1 MNHEY and CDR2 SMNVEV (reference sequence). CDR3 protein: CASSLTNSIDNEQFF.

The chain combines TRBV24-1 with TRBJ1-5; TCRdb outputs TRBD1, but without DNA this stays unchecked. CDR1 and CDR2 (germline): KGHDR, SFDVKD. This CDR3 spans 15 amino acids. Here the CDR3 reads CAISDQTGGNQPQHF.

This chain joins TRBV3-1 and TRBJ2-7. Germline CDR1 is LGHDT and CDR2 is YNNKEL (reference sequence). The CDR3 is 16 residues long. The CDR3 sequence: CASSQAGTVGSYEQYF.

The V gene is TRBV7-9, the J gene TRBJ2-3. CDR3 length equals 15 residues. Per the germline V gene, CDR1 is SEHNR and CDR2 is FQNEAQ (reference sequence). The CDR3 reads CASSHSGSSTDTQYF.

J is TRBJ2-7 and V is TRBV5-5. This CDR3 contains 13 residues. Germline CDR1 and CDR2: SGHKS and YYEKEE (reference sequence). The CDR3 region is CASSLTGTHEQYF.

The chain links TRBV19 to TRBJ1-1; TCRdb outputs TRBD1, but without DNA this stays unchecked. CDR1 is LNHDA, CDR2 SQIVND, per germline (reference sequence). The CDR3 sequence is 14 residues long. CDR3 residues: CASSLPRQASRAFF.

The gene calls are TRBV6-1 and TRBJ2-7. The CDR3 extends over 15 amino acids. Germline CDR1 is MNHNS and CDR2 is SASEGT. This chain's CDR3 is CASSEEQSLGYEQYF.

The V and J genes are TRBV12-3 or TRBV12-4 and TRBJ1-1; the D gene TCRdb calls, TRBD1, cannot be checked with no DNA. This CDR3 has 13 amino acids. The chain's CDR3 is CATGRSLNTEAFF.

The chain combines TRBV7-6 with TRBJ2-7; TCRdb's assignment of TRBD1 cannot be checked, as there is no DNA. Germline CDR1 and CDR2: SGHVS and FNYEAQ. This CDR3 has 14 residues. CDR3 loop: CASSPDRGLYEQYF.